This TCR beta chain was profiled in a study of blood T cell repertoires in COVID-19 (dated by TCRdb to 2020 to 2022). Describing the broader study: The collaborator samples originated in the United States, Italy and Spain and spanned the acute and convalescent phases of COVID-19. The material from the prospective study consisted of cDNA or gDNA derived from T cells, B-cell-depleted T cells, or PBMCs. The dataset comprised deeply sampled blood TCRbeta repertoires from subjects exposed to, actively infected with, or recovered from COVID-19. The repertoires were made available in a free public database intended to serve as a resource for research on the immune response to SARS-CoV-2. Samples came from the ongoing ImmuneRACE study (first 160 participants) plus 1,254 subjects from 6 global collaborators. The sample metadata nearly always contained a de-identified subject ID, COVID-19 status, age in years and sex. Where available, HLA class I and class II types were obtained from metadata supplied by the sample provider rather than from assay-based typing. On the study overall, not on this receptor specifically: The quantity of clinical and demographic metadata differed by source and by participant and was supplied without curation.

The immunoSEQ Assay, a bias-controlled multiplex PCR, was used to amplify TCRbeta CDR3 regions from genomic DNA. For the original study's pipeline: The number of nucleated cells in each sample was estimated by amplification of reference gene primers within the assay. Sequence reads were collapsed and filtered to measure the absolute abundance of every unique TCRbeta CDR3 rearrangement. Productive Simpson clonality was computed per sample as the square root of Simpson's diversity index over productive rearrangements. TCRdb limited this immuneACCESS table to in-frame rearrangements with V and J called. A share of clones is missing; checked studies link under half to unresolved V genes, and the rest is unexplained. From that table come the V and J calls and clone size; the DNA was used to work out D and trimming. Present in this sample are 360,000 or so clones, approximately 84% of which were seen just once. The top ten clones comprise approximately 3% of the sample.

Participants in the prospective study were enrolled through a virtual design, were aged 18 to 89 years, and lived in some 24 United States geographic areas. In the prospective study, participants were assigned to cohorts based on the clinical history participants reported in a screening survey and a study questionnaire. Recovered participants in ImmuneRACE Cohort 3 were defined as having two consecutive negative NP/OP PCR tests, clearance from a healthcare professional, or resolution of symptoms. In the prospective study, mobile phlebotomists collected whole blood, serum and a nasopharyngeal or oropharyngeal swab from each participant. Prospective study participants could optionally give additional blood draws and questionnaires over an approximately two-month period. Before DNA extraction, blood samples from the prospective study were shipped at room temperature or frozen. Trimming accounts for 3 bases at V and 3 bases at J, while the number of junction bases matched to no gene is 5. The germline V gene (reference sequence) specifies LGHDT as CDR1 and YNNKEL as CDR2. The CDR3 starts with the cysteine, ends with the phenylalanine, and has 16 residues. Only the CDR3 region is kept as DNA, spanning 48 bases read in frame from base 1.

This clone was found a few times. Its antigen is still unknown. The sample holds no much larger clone one base away, and base qualities are not on file. The source is a woman aged 25 to 39 who had recovered from COVID-19. Sequencing used PBMCs or T cells enriched from blood (not recorded which). The chain employs TRBV3-1 (or the pseudogene TRBV3-2) and TRBJ2-3; 11 nucleotides in the junction match TRBD2. The nucleotide sequence reads as follows: TGTGCCAGCAGCCACATTAGCGGGGGGGGGACAGATACGCAGTATTTT. Translation gives CASSHISGGGTDTQYF.